These 29 T cell receptor beta chains were all obtained from the same sample, sequenced in a study of shared clonotypes between healthy human individuals (dated by TCRdb to the early 2020s). The library was produced with the immunoSEQ multiplex PCR assay. Not all clones reach the TCRdb copy of this immuneACCESS table, which keeps in-frame sequences only. Checked studies attribute under half of the gap to unresolved V genes and leave the rest unexplained. The sample table shows around 200,000 clones, and 60% to 75% are seen once. More than 9% of the sample belongs to the ten largest clones. The specimen sequenced was memory CD4+ T cells sorted from blood. Read against the paper, the sample's cell subset or site label means: CD45RA-negative fraction. The receptors come from a man aged 25-45 years in good health.

The DNA of the CDR3 is TGTGCCATCAGTGAGTCCTTAGCTCGGGAGACCCAGTACTTC. Translation gives CAISESLARETQYF. The genes are TRBV10-3 and TRBJ2-5; D uncertain. CDR1 and CDR2 (germline): ENHRY, SYGVKD. V dropped 0 bases and J dropped 5 bases, with 10 bases sitting between them. The CDR3 contains 14 residues.

In DNA, the CDR3 is TGTGCCAGCAGCCTTTGGACTAGCGGGAGGGCCTCCTACAATGAGCAGTTCTTC. Protein: CASSLWTSGRASYNEQFF. This chain links TRBV7-2 with TRBJ2-1; 15 nucleotides align to TRBD2. V shed 5 bases, J shed 0 bases, and the junction held 5 bases outside the gene matches. Germline V lookup: CDR1 SGHTA, CDR2 FQGNSA. The CDR3 length is 18 residues.

V and J are TRBV14 and TRBJ2-2; 10 bases agree with TRBD1. There are 13 residues in the CDR3. Germline values: CDR1 SGHDN, CDR2 FVKESK. V shed 5 bases, J shed 15 bases, and the junction held 9 bases outside the gene matches. For the CDR3, the DNA is TGTGCCAGCAGCACACCCGGGACAGGGGTAATGTTTTTT. Its translation: CASSTPGTGVMFF.

This clone was counted ten times or more. The chain is built from TRBV27 and TRBJ2-7; D could derive from TRBD1 or TRBD2 (5 bases each). V was cut by 4 bases and J by 2 bases, with 15 bases left in between. Germline V gene lookup returns CDR1 MNHEY and CDR2 SMNVEV (reference sequence). The CDR3 consists of 15 residues. The chain's CDR3 is CASSWKGLGAYEQYF. The CDR3 DNA reads as TGTGCCAGCAGTTGGAAGGGGTTGGGAGCCTACGAGCAGTACTTC.

The V call is TRBV29-1, the J call TRBJ1-2, with D maybe TRBD1 (6 bases). The V end lost 7 bases, the J end lost 7 bases, and 25 bases lay between the germline ends. This CDR3 is 15 amino acids long. Germline V lookup: CDR1 SQVTM, CDR2 ANQGSEA. CDR3 sequence reads: CSATPGGGGGSGYTF. The CDR3 DNA reads TGCAGCGCGACACCGGGTGGTGGAGGGGGTAGTGGCTACACCTTC.

The CDR3 nucleotides are TGTGCCAGCAGCGTAGAGAGGGGCGGACTTAAGGCAGATACGCAGTATTTT. Translation: CASSVERGGLKADTQYF. The chain carries TRBV9 and TRBJ2-3, with D perhaps being TRBD1 or TRBD2 (5 bases each). V was shortened by 0 bases and J by 4 bases, with 18 bases between the two germline ends. The CDR3 is made up of 17 amino acids. Germline CDR1 is SGDLS and CDR2 is YYNGEE.

This clone came up many times. The genes are TRBV4-1 and TRBJ1-2, with 12 bases identical to TRBD1. V lost 2 bases, J lost 7 bases, and 5 bases stayed unmatched. CDR3 length equals 15 residues. Germline CDR1 reads MGHRA; CDR2 reads YSYEKL. Here the CDR3 DNA reads TGCGCCAGCAGCCAAACGGGACAGGGGGCTAGTGGCTACACCTTC. As protein: CASSQTGQGASGYTF.

This clone was observed a few times. This sequence joins TRBV14 and TRBJ2-1; D assignment may be TRBD1 or TRBD2 (6 bases each). The V gene lost 0 bases and the J gene lost 8 bases, with 14 bases spanning the gap. The germline CDR1 and CDR2 sequences are SGHDN and FVKESK. The CDR3 has 15 amino acids. The CDR3 here is CASSQDLFGGHEQFF. DNA for the CDR3: TGTGCCAGCAGCCAAGATCTTTTCGGGGGCCATGAGCAGTTCTTC.

The DNA for the CDR3 is TGTGCCAGCAGCAGAGGGACCCAAGAGACCCAGTACTTC. This translates into CASSRGTQETQYF. The rearrangement links TRBV7-2 to TRBJ2-5; D possibly matches TRBD1 or TRBD2 (5 bases each). The CDR3 runs to 13 residues. The V gene's germline CDR1 is SGHTA and CDR2 FQGNSA. Trimming removed 5 bases at V and 1 base at J, with 8 bases between.

The CDR3 DNA reads as TGCGCCAGCAGCTTATCCGGTCCGGGAGATACGCAGTATTTT. It specifies CASSLSGPGDTQYF. The chain joins TRBV5-1 to TRBJ2-3, with D uncertain. V shed 2 bases and J shed 5 bases, with 12 bases lying between them. There are 14 residues in the CDR3. Germline CDR1 is SGHRS and CDR2 is YFSETQ.

The chain is built from TRBV4-2 and TRBJ2-7; tentative D call: TRBD1 (6 bases). V was clipped by 0 bases and J by 6 bases, with 12 bases between them. Germline V gene data show CDR1 as LGHNA and CDR2 as YNFKEQ. The CDR3 spans 14 residues. In DNA, the CDR3 is TGTGCCAGCAGCCAAGACTCACTAGGGGGCGAGCAGTACTTC. This gives the protein CASSQDSLGGEQYF.

The chain has TRBV27 and TRBJ2-3; 12 bases match TRBD2. This CDR3 is 16 amino acids long. The V and J ends lost 5 bases and 2 bases, in that order; junction bases with no gene match: 5. Germline lookup yields CDR1 MNHEY and CDR2 SMNVEV (reference sequence). CDR3 loop: CASSPWTSGATDTQYF. In DNA, the CDR3 is TGTGCCAGCAGTCCCTGGACTAGCGGGGCCACAGATACGCAGTATTTT.

The J gene is TRBJ1-1, the V gene TRBV28, with 10 bases lining up with TRBD1. The CDR3 contains 15 residues. Germline V gene sequence: CDR1 MDHEN, CDR2 SYDVKM. V lost 2 bases to trimming and J lost 2 bases; unmatched junction nucleotides: 2. Here the CDR3 reads CASSLRTGGNTEAFF. DNA of the CDR3: TGTGCCAGCAGTTTAAGGACAGGGGGTAACACTGAAGCTTTCTTT. Full variable domain (outside the CDR3, taken from reference TRBV28 and TRBJ1-1): DVKVTQSSRYLVKRTGEKVFLECVQDMDHENMFWYRQDPGLGLRLIYFSYDVKMKEKGDIPEGYSVSREKKERFSLILESASTNQTSMYLCASSLRTGGNTEAFFGQGTRLTVV.

Regarding this clone: This may be a read error, as it is one base from a much larger clone. Other DNA sequences in the same sample also yield this CDR3. The rearrangement uses TRBV7-8 and TRBJ2-7; 7 nucleotides agree with TRBD2. This CDR3 region has 16 residues. Germline CDR1 is SGHVS and CDR2 is FQNEAQ. DNA of the CDR3: TGTGCCAGCAGCACTCCGGGGAGGGGTAAGCCGTACGAGCAATACTTC. It translates to CASSTPGRGKPYEQYF.

The chain joins TRBV27 to TRBJ2-5; D remains ambiguous. The CDR3 is made up of 14 amino acids. The germline V gene has CDR1 MNHEY and CDR2 SMNVEV (reference sequence). V was cut by 6 bases and J by 0 bases, with 11 bases left in between. CDR3 protein: CASRPDWNQETQYF. For the CDR3, the DNA is TGTGCCAGCAGACCCGACTGGAACCAAGAGACCCAGTACTTC.

Points on this clone: Other DNA sequences in this specimen translate into the identical CDR3. This chain connects TRBV5-1 to TRBJ2-3; D is undetermined. V lost 0 bases, J lost 3 bases, and 11 bases lay in between. The CDR3 runs to 15 residues. CDR1 SGHRS and CDR2 YFSETQ come from the germline V gene. The CDR3 DNA sequence: TGCGCCAGCAGCTTGGGGGGTTTCGGGACAGATACGCAGTATTTT. The encoded protein is CASSLGGFGTDTQYF.

This chain links TRBV4-3 with TRBJ2-7; TRBD2 is a possible D gene (5 bases). CDR3 length equals 14 residues. V was trimmed by 8 bases and J by 0 bases, leaving 14 bases between them. CDR1 is LGHNA, CDR2 YSLEER, per germline. The CDR3 nucleotides are TGCGCCAGCCGGAAGGAGCTAGCCTCCTACGAGCAGTACTTC. Translation gives CASRKELASYEQYF.

The V and J genes are TRBV4-1 and TRBJ1-4, with D unresolved. Germline V gene data show CDR1 as MGHRA and CDR2 as YSYEKL. The CDR3 sequence is 13 residues long. Trimming took 8 bases from V and 0 from J, leaving 7 bases between them. The CDR3 sequence: CASALTTNEKLFF. As DNA, the CDR3 is TGCGCCAGCGCCCTTACAACTAATGAAAAACTGTTTTTT.

This rearrangement joins TRBV28 to TRBJ1-1; maybe TRBD1 (5 bases). Germline V lookup: CDR1 MDHEN, CDR2 SYDVKM. V dropped 5 bases and J dropped 0 bases, with 13 bases sitting between them. CDR3 length: 15 residues. The CDR3 sequence is CASSVGGTLNTEAFF. For the CDR3, the DNA is TGTGCCAGCAGTGTAGGCGGGACGTTGAACACTGAAGCTTTCTTT.

This clone was seen more than once but under ten times. In DNA, the CDR3 is TGTGCCAGCAACCCGGGAGGGAGCGAGCAGTACTTC. Its translation: CASNPGGSEQYF. V gene TRBV7-8 combines with J gene TRBJ2-7; 8 nucleotides match TRBD2. CDR3 length equals 12 residues. V shed 7 bases and J 6 bases; nucleotides not matched to a gene: 5. Germline V lookup: CDR1 SGHVS, CDR2 FQNEAQ.

The gene calls are TRBV7-6 and TRBJ1-1; TRBD1 might be the D (5 bases). The CDR3 contains 15 residues. The germline V and J ends were trimmed by 6 bases and 4 bases, with 18 bases remaining between them. Looked up from germline, CDR1 is SGHVS and CDR2 is FNYEAQ. The CDR3 region is CASSVLSGGTTEAFF. The CDR3 DNA reads TGTGCCAGCAGTGTACTCTCGGGAGGGACCACTGAAGCTTTCTTT.

V and J are TRBV7-9 and TRBJ1-2; no clear D. V was cut by 4 bases and J by 1 base, with 10 bases left in between. CDR3 size: 14 residues. Germline loops: CDR1 SEHNR, CDR2 FQNEAQ (reference sequence). CDR3 nucleotide sequence: TGTGCCAGCAGCTGGACGGGGAGTAACTATGGCTACACCTTC. The encoded protein is CASSWTGSNYGYTF.

This clone has a count of ten or more. V is TRBV5-4 and J is TRBJ2-1; a weak D match, TRBD2 (5 bases). The CDR3 runs 13 residues. V was trimmed by 4 bases and J by 7 bases, leaving 12 bases between them. From germline, CDR1 is SGHNT and CDR2 YYREEE (reference sequence). CDR3 in DNA: TGTGCCAGCAGCCTCGCCGGCGGGAATGAGCAGTTCTTC. It yields the protein CASSLAGGNEQFF.

The V call is TRBV28, the J call TRBJ1-5; 7 bases are a match to TRBD1. The length of the CDR3 is 17 residues. J was trimmed by 6 bases and V by 4 bases; bases with no gene match: 15. In germline, CDR1 is MDHEN, CDR2 SYDVKM. The CDR3 reads CASSWGQGGAEGQPQHF. The CDR3 nucleotides read TGTGCCAGCAGTTGGGGTCAAGGGGGCGCGGAGGGTCAGCCCCAGCATTTT.

This chain uses TRBV6-5 with TRBJ2-3; TRBD2 might be the D (5 bases). Trimming shortened V by 6 bases and J by 8 bases, and 21 bases separated the two germline ends. CDR1 and CDR2 from the germline V gene are MNHEY and SVGAGI. There are 15 residues in the CDR3. The CDR3 region has the DNA TGTGCCAGCAGCCCAACGACGTCTCCCGGGGTTACGCAGTATTTT. This codes for CASSPTTSPGVTQYF.

The sample holds one count of this clone. The chain uses TRBV7-3 and TRBJ2-2, with a possible D match to TRBD2 (5 bases). The CDR3 contains 14 residues. The V gene lost 3 bases and the J gene lost 2 bases, with 7 bases spanning the gap. Germline CDR1 SGHTA, CDR2 FQGTGA. The CDR3 DNA reads as TGTGCCAGCAGCTTGTCGGGAAACACCGGGGAGCTGTTTTTT. Translated: CASSLSGNTGELFF.

This clone was counted between two and nine times. The DNA for the CDR3 is TGTGCCAGCAGCGTAGCCTTGGGACTAGCGGGCGATGAGCAGTTCTTC. Protein product: CASSVALGLAGDEQFF. J is TRBJ2-1 and V is TRBV9, with 12 bases fitting TRBD2. The germline gives CDR1 SGDLS, CDR2 YYNGEE. The ends lost 0 bases at V and 8 bases at J; junction bases unmatched: 6. The CDR3 length is 16 residues.

This clone was detected ten times or more. The rearrangement links TRBV5-1 to TRBJ2-3; D is uncertain. CDR1 and CDR2 (germline): SGHRS, YFSETQ. The CDR3 is made up of 16 amino acids. V was shortened by 6 bases and J by 0 bases, with 17 bases between the two germline ends. This CDR3 reads CASKNDPGSSTDTQYF. The CDR3 nucleotides read TGCGCCAGCAAGAATGATCCCGGGTCTAGCACAGATACGCAGTATTTT.

The rearrangement uses TRBV28 and TRBJ2-3; possibly TRBD2 for D (6 bases). Trimming cost V 5 bases and J 3 bases, with 18 bases left between them. The germline gives CDR1 MDHEN, CDR2 SYDVKM. This CDR3 region has 16 residues. CDR3 residues: CASSPGTGAWTDTQYF. DNA for the CDR3: TGTGCCAGCAGTCCAGGCACGGGAGCTTGGACAGATACGCAGTATTTT.